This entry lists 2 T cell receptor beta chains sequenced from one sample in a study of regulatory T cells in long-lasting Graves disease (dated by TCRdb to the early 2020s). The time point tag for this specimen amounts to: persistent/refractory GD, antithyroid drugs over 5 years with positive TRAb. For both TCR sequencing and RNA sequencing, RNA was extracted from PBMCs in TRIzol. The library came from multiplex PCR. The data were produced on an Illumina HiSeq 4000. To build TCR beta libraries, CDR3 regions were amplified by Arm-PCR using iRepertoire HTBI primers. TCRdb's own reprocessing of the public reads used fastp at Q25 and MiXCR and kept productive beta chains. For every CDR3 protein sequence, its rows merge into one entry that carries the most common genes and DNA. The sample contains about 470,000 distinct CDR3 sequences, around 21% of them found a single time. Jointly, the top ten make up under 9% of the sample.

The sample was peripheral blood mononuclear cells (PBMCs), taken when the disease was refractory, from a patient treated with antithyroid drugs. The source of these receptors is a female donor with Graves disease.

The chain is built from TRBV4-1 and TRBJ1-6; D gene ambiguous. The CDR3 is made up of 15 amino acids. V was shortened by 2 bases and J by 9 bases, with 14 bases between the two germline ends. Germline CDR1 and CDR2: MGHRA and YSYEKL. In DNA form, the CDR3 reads TGCGCCAGCAGCCAATTCGGACGGGAAGGTTCACCCCTCCACTTT. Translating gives CASSQFGREGSPLHF.

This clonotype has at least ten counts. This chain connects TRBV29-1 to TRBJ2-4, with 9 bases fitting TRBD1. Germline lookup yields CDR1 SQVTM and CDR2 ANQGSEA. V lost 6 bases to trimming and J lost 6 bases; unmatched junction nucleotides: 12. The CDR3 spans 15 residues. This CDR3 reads CSVRPTGGLVNIQYF. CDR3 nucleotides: TGCAGCGTCCGTCCGACAGGGGGTTTGGTAAACATTCAGTACTTC.